These 28 T cell receptor beta chains came from one sample sequenced in a study of cytomegalovirus exposure and HLA in healthy donors. The PCR had 60 Vbeta and 13 Jbeta primers. Using immunoSEQ multiplex PCR, the repertoire was profiled, and TCRdb retains in-frame clones only, with some absent. The table has nearly 110,000 clones, 65% to 80% seen once. The sample consisted of PBMCs. Receptors originate from a man in his fifties or sixties in good health and CMV-seronegative.

The chain is built from TRBV11-2 and TRBJ2-7; a weak D match, TRBD1 (6 bases). The V end was cut by 8 bases, the J end by 4 bases, with 18 bases between. CDR3 length equals 14 residues. Germline V gene lookup returns CDR1 SGHAT and CDR2 FQNNGV. CDR3 nucleotide sequence: TGTGCCAGCGACCTGCGGCAGGGGCGGTACGAGCAGTACTTC. Amino acids: CASDLRQGRYEQYF.

This clone showed up just a few times. The chain couples TRBV11-1 to TRBJ1-1; D possibly corresponds to TRBD1 (6 bases). CDR3 length: 12 residues. V gave up 5 bases and J gave up 8 bases, with 12 bases separating them. Germline V gene lookup returns CDR1 SGHAT and CDR2 FQDESV (reference sequence). CDR3 DNA: TGTGCCAGCAGCCGCAACAGGGAAGAAGCTTTCTTT. It translates to CASSRNREEAFF. Combining the CDR3 with reference TRBV11-1 and TRBJ1-1 gives the whole variable domain EAEVAQSPRYKITEKSQAVAFWCDPISGHATLYWYRQILGQGPELLVQFQDESVVDDSQLPKDRFSAERLKGVDSTLKIQPAELGDSAMYLCASSRNREEAFFGQGTRLTVV.

This chain links TRBV9 with TRBJ2-5; D remains unclear. This CDR3 spans 13 amino acids. The germline V gene encodes CDR1 SGDLS and CDR2 YYNGEE. V was clipped by 1 base and J by 2 bases, with 6 bases between them. The CDR3 region is CASSVLAQETQYF. The CDR3 DNA follows: TGTGCCAGCAGCGTACTGGCTCAAGAGACCCAGTACTTC. The full variable domain, its missing parts supplied by reference TRBV9 and TRBJ2-5, is DSGVTQTPKHLITATGQRVTLRCSPRSGDLSVYWYQQSLDQGLQFLIQYYNGEERAKGNILERFSAQQFPDLHSELNLSSLELGDSALYFCASSVLAQETQYFGPGTRLLVL.

The V call is TRBV5-4, the J call TRBJ2-2, with 12 bases that match TRBD1. Germline V gene data show CDR1 as SGHNT and CDR2 as YYREEE (reference sequence). The J segment lost 5 bases and the V segment lost 3 bases, leaving 2 bases of the junction unmatched. The CDR3 contains 15 residues. CDR3 protein: CASSWGQGATGELFF. The CDR3 coding sequence is TGTGCCAGCAGCTGGGGACAGGGGGCGACCGGGGAGCTGTTTTTT. Based on the CDR3 plus reference TRBV5-4 and TRBJ2-2, the full variable domain is ETGVTQSPTHLIKTRGQQVTLRCSSQSGHNTVSWYQQALGQGPQFIFQYYREEENGRGNFPPRFSGLQFPNYSSELNVNALELDDSALYLCASSWGQGATGELFFGEGSRLTVL.

This chain connects TRBV5-1 to TRBJ1-6; 10 nucleotides match TRBD1. The germline CDR1 and CDR2 sequences are SGHRS and YFSETQ. The V segment lost 4 bases and the J segment 10 bases; nucleotides outside the gene matches: 8. The CDR3 has 15 amino acids. The CDR3 DNA follows: TGCGCCAGCAGCGAGGGACAGGGGATTTACTCACCCCTCCACTTT. Translating it yields CASSEGQGIYSPLHF.

The gene calls are TRBV7-7 and TRBJ2-5; D may be TRBD1 (8 bases). V lost 5 bases, J lost 5 bases, and 12 bases lay in between. This CDR3 has 13 residues. Germline V CDR1 and CDR2: SSHAT, FNYEAQ (reference sequence). In DNA form, the CDR3 reads TGTGCCAGCAGCGTACAGGGGGGGGAGACCCAGTACTTC. Protein product: CASSVQGGETQYF.

The chain carries TRBV7-3 and TRBJ2-1; TRBD2 is a possible D gene (5 bases). This CDR3 spans 17 amino acids. Germline CDR1 and CDR2: SGHTA and FQGTGA. Trimming stripped 2 bases from V and 8 bases from J, with 22 bases between. Written as DNA, the CDR3 is TGTGCCAGCAGCTTAGAACATACTAGGGCGTTCTCGGATGAGCAGTTCTTC. Residues: CASSLEHTRAFSDEQFF.

V gene TRBV6-6 combines with J gene TRBJ1-2; D remains unclear. The CDR3 extends over 13 amino acids. Germline CDR1 and CDR2: MNHNY and SVGAGI (reference sequence). Trimming shortened V by 7 bases and J by 1 base, and 10 bases separated the two germline ends. CDR3: CASIGVRNYGYTF. Here the CDR3 DNA reads TGTGCCAGCATTGGAGTCCGTAACTATGGCTACACCTTC.

This clone showed up just once. V is TRBV4-2 and J is TRBJ2-1; TRBD2 aligns across 15 bases. The junction had 2 bases not matched to a gene; V was cut back by 3 bases and J by 8 bases. CDR3 length: 15 residues. Per the germline V gene, CDR1 is LGHNA and CDR2 is YNFKEQ. CDR3 sequence (DNA): TGTGCCAGCAGCCAGGGACTAGCGGGGGGCTATGAGCAGTTCTTC. This encodes CASSQGLAGGYEQFF.

Note on this clone: The identical CDR3 is also encoded by other nucleotide sequences in the sample. This sequence joins TRBV7-9 and TRBJ1-2, with 7 bases matching TRBD1. The V gene's germline CDR1 is SEHNR and CDR2 FQNEAQ (reference sequence). The CDR3 covers 15 residues. Trimming cost V 5 bases and J 1 base; bases outside gene matches: 7. CDR3 nucleotides: TGTGCCAGCAGCCCCCAGGCAGGGGGTAACTATGGCTACACCTTC. It is translated as CASSPQAGGNYGYTF.

This clone was seen a few times. The chain has TRBV6-1 and TRBJ1-5; 7 bases align to TRBD1. Trimming cost V 2 bases and J 6 bases; bases outside gene matches: 7. Germline V lookup: CDR1 MNHNS, CDR2 SASEGT. This CDR3 is built from 15 residues. The CDR3 is CASSENRGFGQPQHF. CDR3 nucleotides: TGTGCCAGCAGTGAAAACAGGGGCTTTGGTCAGCCCCAGCATTTT.

The CDR3 DNA follows: TGTGTAAGGGGACAGGGTAAGGAAAAACTGTTTTTT. It yields the protein CVRGQGKEKLFF. V usage is TRBV12-2 and J usage is TRBJ1-4; the DNA was not used to check the table's D call, TRBD1. TRBV12-2 is annotated as a pseudogene. The CDR3 consists of 12 residues.

This chain links TRBV11-3 with TRBJ2-1, with 8 bases aligning to TRBD1. CDR3 length equals 17 residues. Germline CDR1 SGHNT, CDR2 YENEEA. With 5 bases clipped from V and 0 bases from J, the junction kept 9 bases outside the gene matches. This CDR3 reads CASSLGQGNPSYNEQFF. The CDR3 DNA follows: TGTGCCAGCAGCCTCGGACAGGGCAATCCCTCCTACAATGAGCAGTTCTTC.

The rearrangement joins TRBV7-6 to TRBJ2-7; tentative D call: TRBD1 (5 bases). CDR3 length: 14 residues. CDR1 and CDR2 from the germline V gene are SGHVS and FNYEAQ. Trimming removed 1 base from V and 3 bases from J, with 10 bases in between. The CDR3 here is CASSLEGNSYEQYF. As DNA, the CDR3 is TGTGCCAGCAGCTTAGAGGGGAACAGCTACGAGCAGTACTTC.

This CDR3 reads CATSRGGPFSYEQYF. The CDR3 nucleotides are TGTGCCACCAGCAGAGGGGGCCCTTTCTCCTACGAGCAGTACTTC. This chain joins TRBV15 and TRBJ2-7; a weak D match, TRBD1 (5 bases). Germline V lookup: CDR1 LNHNV, CDR2 YYDKDF (reference sequence). The CDR3 totals 15 residues. Between the trimmed V and J ends, which lost 1 base and 0 bases, there was a span of 10 bases.

CDR3 sequence: CASSRDRTNTGELFF. CDR3 nucleotides: TGTGCCAGCAGCCGGGACAGGACGAACACCGGGGAGCTGTTTTTT. The chain employs TRBV7-2 and TRBJ2-2; 8 bases match TRBD1. J was trimmed by 0 bases and V by 5 bases; bases with no gene match: 2. The CDR3 is 15 amino acids. Per the germline V gene, CDR1 is SGHTA and CDR2 is FQGNSA.

The rearrangement uses TRBV6-5 and TRBJ2-5; 7 positions match TRBD2. CDR1 and CDR2 from the germline V gene are MNHEY and SVGAGI. Trimming took 2 bases from V and 2 from J; bases not matched to a gene: 8. The CDR3 runs to 16 residues. CDR3 region: CASSYPRGTTQETQYF. The DNA of the CDR3 is TGTGCCAGCAGTTACCCCCGGGGGACTACACAAGAGACCCAGTACTTC.

The chain joins TRBV30 to TRBJ2-2; tentative D call: TRBD1 (6 bases). The V end was cut by 3 bases, the J end by 9 bases, with 11 bases between. The germline V gene encodes CDR1 GTSNPN and CDR2 SVGIG (reference sequence). This CDR3 region has 12 residues. CDR3 loop: CAWRDRPRELFF. In DNA, the CDR3 is TGTGCCTGGAGAGACAGGCCGAGGGAGCTGTTTTTT.

The gene calls are TRBV28 and TRBJ2-5; TRBD1 matches at 12 bases. The CDR3 contains 16 residues. J lost 7 bases, V lost 3 bases, and 9 bases had no gene match. CDR1 MDHEN and CDR2 SYDVKM come from the germline V gene. CDR3 in amino acids: CASSFSGTGGRGTQYF. CDR3 sequence (DNA): TGTGCCAGCAGTTTTTCCGGGACAGGGGGCCGGGGGACCCAGTACTTC.

This clone has a handful of counts. The V gene is TRBV6-5, the J gene TRBJ2-7; TRBD1 matches 8 bases. Trimming took 5 bases from V and 3 from J; bases not matched to a gene: 6. This CDR3 is 14 amino acids long. Germline V gene lookup returns CDR1 MNHEY and CDR2 SVGAGI. This CDR3 reads CASSGQGSVYEQYF. The CDR3 bases are TGTGCCAGCAGTGGACAGGGTTCTGTCTACGAGCAGTACTTC.

This clone was seen a handful of times. The J gene is TRBJ2-5, the V gene TRBV6-1, with TRBD1 matching 9 bases. This CDR3 region has 13 residues. The V gene end was trimmed by 11 bases and the J gene end by 1 base; junction bases not matched to a gene: 5. CDR1 MNHNS and CDR2 SASEGT come from the germline V gene. The CDR3 loop is CAVQGAFQETQYF. DNA for the CDR3: TGTGCCGTACAGGGGGCCTTCCAAGAGACCCAGTACTTC.

The chain recombines TRBV6-1 with TRBJ1-6, with D uncertain. Between the trimmed V and J ends, which lost 6 bases and 0 bases, there was a span of 9 bases. Per germline, CDR1 MNHNS and CDR2 SASEGT. The CDR3 covers 15 residues. The CDR3 sequence is CASRAEGSYNSPLHF. The CDR3 region has the DNA TGTGCCAGCAGGGCGGAGGGCTCCTATAATTCACCCCTCCACTTT.

The chain carries TRBV2 and TRBJ2-5, with 9 nucleotides matching TRBD1. The CDR3 has 14 amino acids. V was clipped by 6 bases and J by 3 bases; unmatched bases: 5. Germline loops: CDR1 SNHLY, CDR2 FYNNEI. Here the CDR3 DNA reads TGTGCCAGCAGAACCGGGACAGGGAAAGAGACCCAGTACTTC. It codes for CASRTGTGKETQYF.

The chain links TRBV10-3 to TRBJ2-7, with 8 positions matching TRBD1. V was pared by 3 bases and J by 7 bases, with 5 bases of the junction left unmatched. Germline assignment: CDR1 ENHRY and CDR2 SYGVKD. The CDR3 contains 13 residues. This CDR3 is CAISEGQGREQYV. The DNA for the CDR3 is TGTGCCATCAGTGAAGGACAGGGCAGGGAGCAGTACGTC.

The rearrangement joins TRBV27 to TRBJ1-2; 7 positions agree with TRBD1. This CDR3 has 16 amino acids. Trimming removed 6 bases from V and 4 bases from J; junction bases left unmatched: 14. Looked up from germline, CDR1 is MNHEY and CDR2 is SMNVEV (reference sequence). CDR3 bases: TGTGCCAGCAGAAGGGACAGTGCTAGCTTTGGCTATGGCTACACCTTC. Its translation: CASRRDSASFGYGYTF.

The chain combines TRBV4-1 with TRBJ2-7; 9 positions agree with TRBD1. In germline, CDR1 is MGHRA, CDR2 YSYEKL. V lost 5 bases to trimming and J lost 2 bases; unmatched junction nucleotides: 4. This CDR3 spans 14 amino acids. The DNA for the CDR3 is TGCGCCAGCAGCGAGGGACAGGGTCCCTACGAGCAGTACTTC. Amino acid sequence: CASSEGQGPYEQYF.

This clone was counted a single time. This chain joins TRBV12-2 and TRBJ2-3; TRBD2, as called in the table, went unchecked against the DNA. TRBV12-2 is termed a pseudogene. The CDR3 spans 21 residues. The CDR3, as DNA: TGTGCAAGTCGCTTACGTCTTGGTTCATTTCGCTCACAACGGGGCACAGATACGCAGTATTTT. Translated: CASRLRLGSFRSQRGTDTQYF.

V is TRBV7-2 and J is TRBJ1-4; D may be TRBD1 (5 bases). CDR1 and CDR2 (germline): SGHTA, FQGNSA. The CDR3 sequence is 16 residues long. V gave up 0 bases and J gave up 1 base, with 9 bases separating them. CDR3 nucleotides: TGTGCCAGCAGCTTAGCATCTCAGGGAACTAATGAAAAACTGTTTTTT. Its protein product is CASSLASQGTNEKLFF.